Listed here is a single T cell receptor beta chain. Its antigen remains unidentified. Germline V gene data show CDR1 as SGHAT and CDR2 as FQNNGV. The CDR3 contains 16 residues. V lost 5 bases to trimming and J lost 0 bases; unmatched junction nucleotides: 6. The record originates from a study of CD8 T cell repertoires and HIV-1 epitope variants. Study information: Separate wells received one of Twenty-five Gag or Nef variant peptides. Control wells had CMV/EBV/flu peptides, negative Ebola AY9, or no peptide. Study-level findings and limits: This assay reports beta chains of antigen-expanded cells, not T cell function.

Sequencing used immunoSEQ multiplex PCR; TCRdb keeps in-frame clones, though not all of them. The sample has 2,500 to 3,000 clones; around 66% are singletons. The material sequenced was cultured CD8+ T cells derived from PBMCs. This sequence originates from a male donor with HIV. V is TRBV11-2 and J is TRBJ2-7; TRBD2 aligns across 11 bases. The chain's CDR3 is CASSGPTSGSSYEQYF. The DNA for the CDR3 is TGTGCCAGCAGCGGACCAACTAGCGGGAGCTCCTACGAGCAGTACTTC. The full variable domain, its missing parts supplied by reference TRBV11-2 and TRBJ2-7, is EAGVAQSPRYKIIEKRQSVAFWCNPISGHATLYWYQQILGQGPKLLIQFQNNGVVDDSQLPKDRFSAERLKGVDSTLKIQPAKLEDSAVYLCASSGPTSGSSYEQYFGPGTRLTVT.